The 22 T cell receptor beta chains in this list originate from one sample, sequenced in a study of blood T cell repertoires in COVID-19. Libraries were prepared by immunoSEQ multiplex PCR; TCRdb keeps only in-frame clonotypes and omits some of them. The repertoire holds about 34,000 clones, with over 75% as singletons. Sequencing was done on a sample of peripheral blood. All receptors derive from an older man with COVID-19, enrolled during active disease.

The rearrangement uses TRBV7-2 and TRBJ2-1; D not certain. Per the germline V gene, CDR1 is SGHTA and CDR2 is FQGNSA. V lost 1 base to trimming and J lost 6 bases, with 7 bases between them. The CDR3 has 13 residues. Written as DNA, the CDR3 is TGTGCCAGCAGCTTAGTGCGAGGCAATGAGCAGTTCTTC. It specifies CASSLVRGNEQFF.

The V gene is TRBV28, the J gene TRBJ2-1; TRBD2 agrees at 10 bases. CDR3 length equals 16 residues. V gave up 4 bases and J gave up 3 bases; unmatched junction bases: 6. CDR1 MDHEN and CDR2 SYDVKM come from the germline V gene. CDR3 sequence (DNA): TGTGCCAGCAGTTCGGACTGGACTAGCGGCTACAATGAGCAGTTCTTC. Its translation is CASSSDWTSGYNEQFF.

The chain links TRBV27 to TRBJ2-7; weak D call: TRBD1 (5 bases). Trimming cost V 3 bases and J 5 bases, with 11 bases left between them. This CDR3 region has 13 residues. Germline-derived CDR1 and CDR2 are MNHEY and SMNVEV (reference sequence). As DNA, the CDR3 is TGTGCCAGCAGTTTTGTAGGGGCCCACGAGCAGTACTTC. Its protein is CASSFVGAHEQYF.

This clone was counted only a few times. J is TRBJ2-7 and V is TRBV6-2 or TRBV6-3, with 8 bases aligning to TRBD2. This CDR3 region has 17 residues. CDR1 is MNHEY and CDR2 is SVGEGT in the germline V gene. The ends lost 5 bases at V and 5 bases at J; junction bases unmatched: 17. CDR3 bases: TGTGCCAGCAGTGCCCTTCACAGCGAGCGGGAGTTACACGAGCAGTACTTC. It encodes CASSALHSERELHEQYF.

V gene TRBV12-3 or TRBV12-4 combines with J gene TRBJ1-1, with D unresolved. The CDR3 is made up of 11 amino acids. The V gene lost 4 bases and the J gene lost 5 bases, with 5 bases spanning the gap. CDR3 sequence reads: CASSSRTEAFF. The CDR3 coding sequence is TGTGCCAGCAGTTCCAGGACTGAAGCTTTCTTT.

This sequence joins TRBV28 and TRBJ1-4; D unresolved. Between the trimmed V and J ends, which lost 4 bases and 0 bases, there was a span of 3 bases. The CDR3 totals 13 residues. Germline values: CDR1 MDHEN, CDR2 SYDVKM. In nucleotides, the CDR3 is TGTGCCAGCAGTTCCGCAACTAATGAAAAACTGTTTTTT. Its protein product is CASSSATNEKLFF.

This rearrangement joins TRBV24-1 to TRBJ2-3, with TRBD1 matching 9 bases. Per germline, CDR1 KGHDR and CDR2 SFDVKD. This CDR3 has 16 amino acids. V trimming: 3 bases; J trimming: 0 bases; junction bases outside the gene matches: 3. CDR3 loop: CATSDRDRDSTDTQYF. The CDR3 DNA reads TGTGCCACCAGTGATCGGGACAGGGACAGCACAGATACGCAGTATTTT.

The V and J genes are TRBV14 and TRBJ2-7; the match to TRBD2 covers 8 bases. The trim removed 0 bases at V and 2 bases at J, leaving 3 bases unmatched. This CDR3 has 15 residues. Looked up from germline, CDR1 is SGHDN and CDR2 is FVKESK. The CDR3 spells CASSQDSREAYEQYF. CDR3 DNA sequence: TGTGCCAGCAGCCAAGATTCGCGGGAGGCCTACGAGCAGTACTTC. Based on the CDR3 plus reference TRBV14 and TRBJ2-7, the full variable domain is EAGVTQFPSHSVIEKGQTVTLRCDPISGHDNLYWYRRVMGKEIKFLLHFVKESKQDESGMPNNRFLAERTGGTYSTLKVQPAELEDSGVYFCASSQDSREAYEQYFGPGTRLTVT.

This clone was recorded once. The V gene is TRBV19, the J gene TRBJ1-5; D remains unclear. Germline assignment: CDR1 LNHDA and CDR2 SQIVND (reference sequence). The germline V and J ends were trimmed by 3 bases and 10 bases, with 13 bases remaining between them. The CDR3 sequence is 13 residues long. CDR3 DNA: TGTGCCAGTAGTATGACCCCTCCGGGACCCCAGCATTTT. This gives the protein CASSMTPPGPQHF.

The chain recombines TRBV30 with TRBJ2-2, with 10 bases lining up with TRBD2. The CDR3 loop spans 16 amino acids. Germline trimming cut 3 bases from V and 8 bases from J; bases unmatched to any gene: 12. The germline V gene encodes CDR1 GTSNPN and CDR2 SVGIG (reference sequence). CDR3 sequence: CAWRSLRLAGAGELFF. In DNA, the CDR3 is TGTGCCTGGAGGAGCTTGCGGCTAGCGGGAGCTGGGGAGCTGTTTTTT.

The chain couples TRBV6-2 or TRBV6-3 to TRBJ1-2; D unresolved. CDR1 and CDR2 from the germline V gene are MNHEY and SVGEGT. The CDR3 spans 14 residues. Trimming took 2 bases from V and 3 from J, leaving 10 bases between them. In nucleotides, the CDR3 is TGTGCCAGCAGTTACCGCGCGAGATACTATGGCTACACCTTC. Its protein product is CASSYRARYYGYTF.

The gene calls are TRBV6-2 or TRBV6-3 and TRBJ1-1; 11 bases fit TRBD1. The CDR3 consists of 16 residues. V was clipped by 2 bases and J by 0 bases; unmatched bases: 2. Germline CDR1 is MNHEY and CDR2 is SVGEGT. CDR3 nucleotide sequence: TGTGCCAGCAGTTACGGACAGGGGGCTCTGAACACTGAAGCTTTCTTT. Translation gives CASSYGQGALNTEAFF.

This chain uses TRBV7-9 with TRBJ1-6; 8 bases fit TRBD1. Germline V lookup: CDR1 SEHNR, CDR2 FQNEAQ (reference sequence). The CDR3 loop spans 14 amino acids. Trimming removed 5 bases from V and 9 bases from J; junction bases left unmatched: 6. The CDR3 region is CASSQDRVSSPLHF. The CDR3 DNA reads as TGTGCCAGCAGCCAGGACAGGGTTAGTTCACCCCTCCACTTT.

By proportion, this clone is large. The chain combines TRBV10-3 with TRBJ2-7; 7 bases are shared with TRBD1. Germline V gives CDR1 ENHRY, CDR2 SYGVKD. The CDR3 extends over 14 amino acids. Trimming at V came to 7 bases and at J to 4 bases, leaving 10 bases not matched to a gene. The CDR3 loop is CAITADRPSYEQYF. CDR3 DNA sequence: TGTGCCATCACGGCGGACAGGCCTTCATACGAGCAGTACTTC.

The chain uses TRBV24-1 and TRBJ1-2; TRBD1 matches at 7 bases. The V segment lost 2 bases and the J segment 0 bases; nucleotides outside the gene matches: 2. Per germline, CDR1 KGHDR and CDR2 SFDVKD. The CDR3 is 15 amino acids. CDR3 DNA: TGTGCCACCAGTGATTACAGGGGATCTAACTATGGCTACACCTTC. Its translation is CATSDYRGSNYGYTF.

V usage is TRBV28 and J usage is TRBJ2-3, with no clear D. The V and J ends lost 6 bases and 4 bases respectively, with 20 bases between them. This CDR3 contains 16 residues. The germline V gene has CDR1 MDHEN and CDR2 SYDVKM. In DNA form, the CDR3 reads TGTGCCAGCAGCAGCCCCACCCCCCGCGGCGCAGATACGCAGTATTTT. It codes for CASSSPTPRGADTQYF.

This sequence joins TRBV2 and TRBJ1-5; D is unclear. Trimming cost V 8 bases and J 0 bases, with 17 bases left between them. The CDR3 has 16 residues. CDR1 is SNHLY and CDR2 is FYNNEI in the germline V gene. CDR3 bases: TGTGCCAGCGATACCCCGCGGGCAGGTAGCAATCAGCCCCAGCATTTT. Protein sequence: CASDTPRAGSNQPQHF.

V and J are TRBV7-9 and TRBJ1-3; the D is unclear. The V end lost 2 bases, the J end lost 2 bases, and 10 bases lay between the germline ends. The CDR3 extends over 15 amino acids. CDR1 and CDR2 (germline): SEHNR, FQNEAQ (reference sequence). The CDR3 sequence: CASSLPGLPGNTIYF. The CDR3 DNA reads as TGTGCCAGCAGCTTACCAGGCCTCCCTGGAAACACCATATATTTT.

V and J are TRBV6-4 and TRBJ2-1; D is undetermined. Trimming took 4 bases from V and 6 from J, leaving 13 bases between them. The CDR3 sequence is 14 residues long. CDR1 MRHNA and CDR2 SNTAGT come from the germline V gene. The chain's CDR3 is CASSAPTGGNEQFF. In nucleotides, the CDR3 is TGTGCCAGCAGTGCCCCGACTGGCGGCAATGAGCAGTTCTTC.

The chain combines TRBV29-1 with TRBJ2-7, with D tentatively TRBD2 (5 bases). Germline assignment: CDR1 SQVTM and CDR2 ANQGSEA. V lost 4 bases and J 3 bases, leaving 10 bases between the germline ends. The length of the CDR3 is 12 residues. The CDR3 region is CSVGGIGYEQYF. The CDR3 DNA reads TGCAGCGTTGGAGGGATCGGCTACGAGCAGTACTTC.

The chain uses TRBV30 and TRBJ2-5; 8 bases align to TRBD1. The trim removed 2 bases at V and 4 bases at J, leaving 6 bases unmatched. The CDR3 is 14 residues long. CDR1 is GTSNPN and CDR2 is SVGIG in the germline V gene (reference sequence). DNA for the CDR3: TGTGCCTGGAGTACTGGGACAGGAAGAGAGACCCAGTACTTC. Amino acids: CAWSTGTGRETQYF.

This clone was found once. V is TRBV2 and J is TRBJ1-5; D not certain. CDR1 SNHLY and CDR2 FYNNEI come from the germline V gene. The CDR3 contains 14 residues. V was pared by 5 bases and J by 4 bases, with 12 bases between. Here the CDR3 DNA reads TGTGCCAGCAGTCTTGACTCAGAGAATCAGCCCCAGCATTTT. It yields the protein CASSLDSENQPQHF. Based on the CDR3 plus reference TRBV2 and TRBJ1-5, the full variable domain is EPEVTQTPSHQVTQMGQEVILRCVPISNHLYFYWYRQILGQKVEFLVSFYNNEISEKSEIFDDQFSVERPDGSNFTLKIRSTKLEDSAMYFCASSLDSENQPQHFGDGTRLSIL.